Listed below are T cell receptor beta chains from one sample, sequenced in a study of T-cell reconstitution after alpha-beta-depleted transplantation in children. Each CDR3 protein gets one entry after TCRdb re-called the PCR reads with MiXCR. The table lists under 300,000 distinct CDR3 sequences, approximately 10% of them singletons. Specimen: peripheral blood, collected 180 days after TCRalphabeta/CD19-depleted stem cell transplant. The receptor source for this set is a male patient between 2 and 15 years old who had a stem cell transplant for chronic granulomatous disease, so the T cells may come from the graft donor. Each CDR3 is given with its conserved first and last residue. A D gene is named only where the DNA matches it firmly. Clone size appears in some rows only: once, few, many, or a class for an expanded clone.

v_call: TRBV6-2/TRBV6-3; j_call: TRBJ2-1; clone_size: many; d_call: .; cdr3_nt: TGTGCCAGCAGTTACTGGGGAAATCCGACCAATGAGCAGTTCTTC; cdr3_aa: CASSYWGNPTNEQFF
v_call: TRBV7-9; j_call: TRBJ2-1; clone_size: .; d_call: TRBD2; cdr3_nt: TGTGCCAGCAGCCCTCGGCGGGGGAATCACAATGAGCAGTTCTTC; cdr3_aa: CASSPRRGNHNEQFF
v_call: TRBV5-1; j_call: TRBJ2-7; clone_size: many; d_call: .; cdr3_nt: TGCGCCAGCAGCTTGAGTGGGACTGGAGCCTACGAGCAGTACTTC; cdr3_aa: CASSLSGTGAYEQYF
v_call: TRBV19; j_call: TRBJ2-3; clone_size: few; d_call: .; cdr3_nt: TGTGCCAGTGGGGACTTCTCTAGCACAGATACGCAGTATTTT; cdr3_aa: CASGDFSSTDTQYF
v_call: TRBV7-2; j_call: TRBJ2-3; clone_size: .; d_call: TRBD2; cdr3_nt: TGTGCCAGCAGCTCGCGTCGGGCGGGGGGCTACACAGATACGCAGTATTTT; cdr3_aa: CASSSRRAGGYTDTQYF
v_call: TRBV19; j_call: TRBJ2-2; clone_size: many; d_call: .; cdr3_nt: TGTGCCAGTAGGACCAGGGGAAACACCGGGGAGCTGTTTTTT; cdr3_aa: CASRTRGNTGELFF
v_call: TRBV9; j_call: TRBJ2-2; clone_size: many; d_call: .; cdr3_nt: TGTGCCAGCCGTATAGAGTACACCGGGGAGCTGTTTTTT; cdr3_aa: CASRIEYTGELFF
v_call: TRBV29-1; j_call: TRBJ2-2; clone_size: many; d_call: .; cdr3_nt: TGCAGCGTGAGGGTCGTCGGGGAGCTGTTTTTT; cdr3_aa: CSVRVVGELFF
v_call: TRBV6-6; j_call: TRBJ2-3; clone_size: many; d_call: TRBD2; cdr3_nt: TGTGCCAGCAGGGGGACTAGCCGTGGAGATACGCAGTATTTT; cdr3_aa: CASRGTSRGDTQYF
v_call: TRBV2; j_call: TRBJ1-5; clone_size: many; d_call: .; cdr3_nt: TGTGCCAGCAACCCGGGGGGCTTCCTGAGCAATCAGCCCCAGCATTTT; cdr3_aa: CASNPGGFLSNQPQHF
v_call: TRBV4-1; j_call: TRBJ1-4; clone_size: .; d_call: .; cdr3_nt: TGCGCCAGCAGCCAAGGGGGGGAAAATAATGAAAAACTGTTTTTT; cdr3_aa: CASSQGGENNEKLFF
v_call: TRBV5-1; j_call: TRBJ2-1; clone_size: many; d_call: .; cdr3_nt: TGCGCCAGCAGCTTGGGGGGCAATGAGCAGTTCTTC; cdr3_aa: CASSLGGNEQFF
v_call: TRBV4-1; j_call: TRBJ2-1; clone_size: many; d_call: .; cdr3_nt: TGCGCCAGCAGACAAGACCGACAGGGAGGGGACTCCTACAATGAGCAGTTCTTC; cdr3_aa: CASRQDRQGGDSYNEQFF
v_call: TRBV29-1; j_call: TRBJ1-1; clone_size: many; d_call: .; cdr3_nt: TGCAGCGTGCCCGAGAACACTGAAGCTTTCTTT; cdr3_aa: CSVPENTEAFF
v_call: TRBV11-2; j_call: TRBJ2-5; clone_size: many; d_call: .; cdr3_nt: TGTGCCAGCAGCTTTAGTGTGGGAGAGACCCAGTACTTC; cdr3_aa: CASSFSVGETQYF
v_call: TRBV27; j_call: TRBJ2-3; clone_size: many; d_call: .; cdr3_nt: TGTGCCAGCAGCCCCCGCTGGGGGAGGCCTACAGATACGCAGTATTTT; cdr3_aa: CASSPRWGRPTDTQYF
v_call: TRBV5-1; j_call: TRBJ2-7; clone_size: many; d_call: .; cdr3_nt: TGCGCCAGCAGCTTGGGTGGGGGCCACTACGAGCAGTACTTC; cdr3_aa: CASSLGGGHYEQYF
v_call: TRBV4-3; j_call: TRBJ1-5; clone_size: many; d_call: .; cdr3_nt: TGCGCCAGCAGCCAAGAAATGAATCAGCCCCAGCATTTT; cdr3_aa: CASSQEMNQPQHF
v_call: TRBV7-2; j_call: TRBJ1-4; clone_size: many; d_call: .; cdr3_nt: TGTGCCAGCAGCTTAGTCGCGGTTGAACTGTTTTTT; cdr3_aa: CASSLVAVELFF
v_call: TRBV12-3/TRBV12-4; j_call: TRBJ2-1; clone_size: few; d_call: TRBD1; cdr3_nt: TGTGCCAGCAGTTCCACAACCGGGACAGGGGGCCGCAATGAGCAGTTCTTC; cdr3_aa: CASSSTTGTGGRNEQFF
v_call: TRBV5-1; j_call: TRBJ2-1; clone_size: many; d_call: TRBD2; cdr3_nt: TGCGCCAGCAGCTTGGGACTAGCGGGGCCCCTTTCCTACAATGAGCAGTTCTTC; cdr3_aa: CASSLGLAGPLSYNEQFF
v_call: TRBV30; j_call: TRBJ1-1; clone_size: few; d_call: .; cdr3_nt: TGTGCCTGGAGTTTAGCAGGGGAAGCTTTCTTT; cdr3_aa: CAWSLAGEAFF
v_call: TRBV7-2; j_call: TRBJ2-1; clone_size: many; d_call: .; cdr3_nt: TGTGCCAGCAGCTTAGCCCTAGCCCCGGGCAGGTACAATGAGCAGTTCTTC; cdr3_aa: CASSLALAPGRYNEQFF
v_call: TRBV18; j_call: TRBJ2-7; clone_size: many; d_call: TRBD2; cdr3_nt: TGTGCCAGCTCACGAGCGGGGGACCCCTCCTACGAGCAGTACTTC; cdr3_aa: CASSRAGDPSYEQYF
v_call: TRBV5-1; j_call: TRBJ2-5; clone_size: many; d_call: .; cdr3_nt: TGCGCCAGCAGCTTGTTATTGGACCAAGAGACCCAGTACTTC; cdr3_aa: CASSLLLDQETQYF
v_call: TRBV5-1; j_call: TRBJ2-5; clone_size: many; d_call: TRBD1; cdr3_nt: TGCGCCAGCAGCTTGGCCGGACAGGGTGAGACCCAGTACTTC; cdr3_aa: CASSLAGQGETQYF
v_call: TRBV24-1; j_call: TRBJ2-3; clone_size: many; d_call: .; cdr3_nt: TGTGCCACCAGGGGCAGGGAAACAGATACGCAGTATTTT; cdr3_aa: CATRGRETDTQYF
v_call: TRBV5-4; j_call: TRBJ2-1; clone_size: few; d_call: TRBD1; cdr3_nt: TGTGCCAGCAGCGCCCCGGGACAGGGGGCCGGCTCCTACAATGAGCAGTTCTTC; cdr3_aa: CASSAPGQGAGSYNEQFF
v_call: TRBV7-9; j_call: TRBJ2-1; clone_size: many; d_call: TRBD2; cdr3_nt: TGTGCCAGCAGCAGGACTAGCGGGAGGGGGTATGAGCAGTTCTTC; cdr3_aa: CASSRTSGRGYEQFF
v_call: TRBV14; j_call: TRBJ2-5; clone_size: .; d_call: .; cdr3_nt: TGTGCCAGCAGTGACCAGATAAGGGAGACCCAGTACTTC; cdr3_aa: CASSDQIRETQYF
v_call: TRBV20-1; j_call: TRBJ1-1; clone_size: many; d_call: TRBD1; cdr3_nt: TGCAGTGCCGACCTTCAGGGGGCAACTGAAGCTTTCTTT; cdr3_aa: CSADLQGATEAFF
v_call: TRBV11-2; j_call: TRBJ2-6; clone_size: many; d_call: .; cdr3_nt: TGTGCCAGCAGCTTGGGCCCTGGGGCCAACGTCCTGACTTTC; cdr3_aa: CASSLGPGANVLTF
v_call: TRBV29-1; j_call: TRBJ2-5; clone_size: many; d_call: .; cdr3_nt: TGCAGCGTGGCTACAGGGAAAGAGACCCAGTACTTC; cdr3_aa: CSVATGKETQYF
v_call: TRBV5-1; j_call: TRBJ2-1; clone_size: many; d_call: .; cdr3_nt: TGCGCCAGCAGCTCCTGGGACGCGGGTTACAATGAGCAGTTCTTC; cdr3_aa: CASSSWDAGYNEQFF
v_call: TRBV19; j_call: TRBJ2-2; clone_size: many; d_call: TRBD2; cdr3_nt: TGTGCCAGTAGGTCGCGGCTAGCGGCGTCAGTGGCCGGGGAGCTGTTTTTT; cdr3_aa: CASRSRLAASVAGELFF
v_call: TRBV7-3; j_call: TRBJ2-1; clone_size: many; d_call: .; cdr3_nt: TGTGCCAGCAGCTTTATAAGTAGCGGCTCCTACAATGAGCAGTTCTTC; cdr3_aa: CASSFISSGSYNEQFF
v_call: TRBV5-1; j_call: TRBJ2-3; clone_size: many; d_call: .; cdr3_nt: TGCGCCAGCAGCTTCGGGACGGGGGCTGATACGCAGTATTTT; cdr3_aa: CASSFGTGADTQYF
v_call: TRBV20-1; j_call: TRBJ2-3; clone_size: many; d_call: TRBD2; cdr3_nt: TGCAGTGCTAGAAGCCGCCGGGGGGGTGGGGATACGCAGTATTTT; cdr3_aa: CSARSRRGGGDTQYF
v_call: TRBV20-1; j_call: TRBJ2-5; clone_size: many; d_call: .; cdr3_nt: TGCAGTGCTAGGAAACAGGGAATCGGGGTCCAAGAGACCCAGTACTTC; cdr3_aa: CSARKQGIGVQETQYF
v_call: TRBV5-1; j_call: TRBJ2-1; clone_size: few; d_call: TRBD2; cdr3_nt: TGCGCCAGCAGTTTAGCGGGCCGTAGTGAGCAGTTCTTC; cdr3_aa: CASSLAGRSEQFF
v_call: TRBV18; j_call: TRBJ2-7; clone_size: many; d_call: TRBD1; cdr3_nt: TGTGCCAGCTCACCACTCGGGGTACAGGGGCCGGAGCAGTACTTC; cdr3_aa: CASSPLGVQGPEQYF
v_call: TRBV6-2/TRBV6-3; j_call: TRBJ2-1; clone_size: many; d_call: .; cdr3_nt: TGTGCCAGCAGACCCTGGTTGACCTACAATGAGCAGTTCTTC; cdr3_aa: CASRPWLTYNEQFF
v_call: TRBV7-2; j_call: TRBJ1-6; clone_size: medium-sized; d_call: .; cdr3_nt: TGTGCCAGCAGCCCCTTTGAGAGGCCAAGTTCACCCCTCCACTTT; cdr3_aa: CASSPFERPSSPLHF
v_call: TRBV19; j_call: TRBJ1-2; clone_size: .; d_call: .; cdr3_nt: TGTGCCAGTAGTATAGGAGCCAGCCGGGCCGGCTACACCTTC; cdr3_aa: CASSIGASRAGYTF
v_call: TRBV28; j_call: TRBJ2-7; clone_size: many; d_call: TRBD2; cdr3_nt: TGTGCCAGCAGTTTCTCGGCTAGCGGGAACTCCTACGAGCAGTACTTC; cdr3_aa: CASSFSASGNSYEQYF
v_call: TRBV6-2/TRBV6-3; j_call: TRBJ1-5; clone_size: many; d_call: .; cdr3_nt: TGTGCCAGCGATAGGTCCAGGATCAAAGGCAATCAGCCCCAGCATTTT; cdr3_aa: CASDRSRIKGNQPQHF
v_call: TRBV7-3; j_call: TRBJ2-1; clone_size: many; d_call: TRBD2; cdr3_nt: TGTGCCAGCAGCCCTAGGACTAGCGGGTTCTACAATGAGCAGTTCTTC; cdr3_aa: CASSPRTSGFYNEQFF
v_call: TRBV5-1; j_call: TRBJ2-7; clone_size: many; d_call: .; cdr3_nt: TGCGCCAGCAGCTTGGAATCCTACGAGCAGTACTTC; cdr3_aa: CASSLESYEQYF
v_call: TRBV19; j_call: TRBJ2-1; clone_size: .; d_call: TRBD2; cdr3_nt: TGTGCCAGTAGTATCCCGGGACTAGCGTCCCACAATGAGCAGTTCTTC; cdr3_aa: CASSIPGLASHNEQFF
v_call: TRBV20-1; j_call: TRBJ1-4; clone_size: many; d_call: .; cdr3_nt: TGCAGTACGGAAAAACAGGCAATTAATGAAAAACTGTTTTTT; cdr3_aa: CSTEKQAINEKLFF
v_call: TRBV20-1; j_call: TRBJ2-7; clone_size: many; d_call: .; cdr3_nt: TGCAGTGCTAGTCGTGTGGGGGTCTTTACTATCGAGCAGTACTTC; cdr3_aa: CSASRVGVFTIEQYF
v_call: TRBV25-1; j_call: TRBJ2-5; clone_size: many; d_call: TRBD2; cdr3_nt: TGTGCCAGCAGTTCGGCGGGAGTGCAGGAGACCCAGTACTTC; cdr3_aa: CASSSAGVQETQYF
v_call: TRBV19; j_call: TRBJ2-2; clone_size: many; d_call: .; cdr3_nt: TGTGCCAGTAGCCCCCTCACGGGCACCGGGGAGCTGTTTTTT; cdr3_aa: CASSPLTGTGELFF
v_call: TRBV20-1; j_call: TRBJ2-3; clone_size: many; d_call: TRBD1; cdr3_nt: TGCAGTGCTAAAAAACCGACAGGGGGCTTTTCAGATACGCAGTATTTT; cdr3_aa: CSAKKPTGGFSDTQYF
v_call: TRBV7-9; j_call: TRBJ2-3; clone_size: many; d_call: .; cdr3_nt: TGTGCCAGCAGCTTATCTGCCACAGATACGCAGTATTTT; cdr3_aa: CASSLSATDTQYF
v_call: TRBV2; j_call: TRBJ2-1; clone_size: many; d_call: .; cdr3_nt: TGTGCCAGCAGTCACGCGGCAACGGGGGAGTTCTTC; cdr3_aa: CASSHAATGEFF
v_call: TRBV21-1; j_call: TRBJ2-2; clone_size: many; d_call: .; cdr3_nt: TGTGCCAGCAGCATTTGCGGATACACCGGGGAGCTGTTTTTT; cdr3_aa: CASSICGYTGELFF
v_call: TRBV28; j_call: TRBJ2-1; clone_size: .; d_call: TRBD1; cdr3_nt: TGTGCCAGCAACCTGGATAGGGGGCCCAATGAGCAGTTCTTC; cdr3_aa: CASNLDRGPNEQFF
v_call: TRBV28; j_call: TRBJ2-1; clone_size: .; d_call: .; cdr3_nt: TGTGCCAGCATACGGCCTGGAGGGGCCCATGAGCAGTTCTTC; cdr3_aa: CASIRPGGAHEQFF